Sequencing of this T cell receptor (beta chain) was carried out in a study of identical twins. The V gene's germline CDR1 is SQVTM and CDR2 ANQGSEA. V shed 4 bases and J shed 2 bases, with 3 bases lying between them. The length of the CDR3 is 10 residues. In TCRdb, the 5' RACE reads were re-called with MiXCR into one record per CDR3 protein. The table lists fewer than 550,000 distinct CDR3 sequences, about 13% of them singletons. In its sample, this clonotype was seen many times. This sample also appeared in a second study, on yellow fever vaccine responses in identical twins.

The chain has TRBV29-1 and TRBJ2-7; D is unresolved. The receptor's source is a woman younger than 30 in good health. Sequenced material: CD4+ T cells sorted from blood. As DNA, the CDR3 is TGCAGCGTTGCCACCTACGAGCAGTACTTC. This gives the protein CSVATYEQYF.